This section outlines one T cell receptor (beta chain) sequence together with its context. The target antigen is unknown. This sample was taken from a study of T-cell memory formation after mild COVID-19. TCRdb reprocessed the 5' RACE reads via MiXCR and lists one record per CDR3 protein. The data show 150,000 to 200,000 distinct CDR3 sequences, 20% to 25% seen once. The study, taken as a whole, reports: Mostly located in CM and EM were contracting CD4+ clones, with contracting CD8+ clones located in EMRA. CD4/CD8 balance characterized clones contracting day 15 to 85, and CD4+ skew characterized later expanders.

Trimming left V 2 bases short and J 0 bases short, with 13 bases between. The CDR3 contains 16 residues. Looked up from germline, CDR1 is SGHNT and CDR2 is YENEEA. The receptor was isolated from an adult woman who had mild COVID-19 (a few samples of this study predate the infection). Cell type and time point are not known. The specimen was PBMCs or a T cell subset sorted from them (not recorded which). The chain employs TRBV11-3 and TRBJ2-5, with D perhaps assigned TRBD1 or TRBD2 (5 bases each). This chain's CDR3 is CASSLLGPGYQETQYF. CDR3 nucleotides: TGTGCCAGCAGCTTACTGGGACCTGGGTACCAAGAGACCCAGTACTTC.